The TCR beta chain described here comes from a study of T cell responses to AZD1222 COVID-19 vaccine. Points from the study as a whole: Two AZD1222 doses significantly raised spike-specific TCR breadth and depth over controls. Within unmutated variant regions lay the reported targets of nearly half of spike-specific TCRs.

As concerns this clone: Its target is unknown.

J was trimmed by 8 bases and V by 4 bases; bases with no gene match: 14. The CDR3 totals 16 residues. Germline V lookup: CDR1 KGHSY, CDR2 FQNENV. Assay used: immunoSEQ multiplex PCR; TCRdb lists only in-frame clones, some missing. In the table there are 120,000 or so clones, over 90% of which are singletons. Both about-4-week and about-12-week second-dose recipients were combined. The sequencing used peripheral blood, collected 28 days after the second AZD1222 dose. This chain uses TRBV16 with TRBJ1-3; TRBD1 aligns across 7 bases. The receptor's source is an adult who received the AZD1222 COVID-19 vaccine. The DNA for the CDR3 is TGTGCCAGCAGCCCCAACCACAGGGGTTTGGCAGACACCATATATTTT. Protein: CASSPNHRGLADTIYF. Combining the CDR3 with reference TRBV16 and TRBJ1-3 gives the whole variable domain GEEVAQTPKHLVRGEGQKAKLYCAPIKGHSYVFWYQQVLKNEFKFLISFQNENVFDETGMPKERFSAKCLPNSPCSLEIQATKLEDSAVYFCASSPNHRGLADTIYFGEGSWLTVV.